These 7 T cell receptor beta chains originate from one sample sequenced in a study of yellow fever vaccine responses in identical twins listed by TCRdb under 2018. Library preparation employed RT-PCR. The sequencer was an Illumina HiSeq 2500. TCRdb cleaned the public reads at Q25 with fastp, built clones with MiXCR and kept in-frame beta chains. When rows share a CDR3 protein, they turn into one entry using the most common DNA and genes. The sample contains 35,000 or so distinct CDR3 sequences, 60% of them found a single time. The ten top clones hold about 4.6% of the sample. Sample: T cells from blood (PBMCs), unsorted or a sorted subset (not recorded which), taken before or after yellow fever vaccination (not recorded which). These receptors all come from a young woman who received the yellow fever vaccine. Donor details come from another sample of the same person, matched by shared clones.

The J gene is TRBJ1-3, the V gene TRBV13, with D maybe TRBD1 (5 bases). Germline loops: CDR1 PRHDT, CDR2 FYEKMQ (reference sequence). The CDR3 loop spans 15 amino acids. The V end lost 10 bases, the J end lost 0 bases, and 16 bases lay between the germline ends. CDR3 amino acids: CANQLSDNSGNTIYF. CDR3 bases: TGTGCCAACCAGTTGTCGGACAACTCTGGAAACACCATATATTTT.

This chain uses TRBV2 with TRBJ2-7; the D gene could be TRBD1 or TRBD2 (5 bases each). Germline values: CDR1 SNHLY, CDR2 FYNNEI. V lost 7 bases to trimming and J lost 2 bases, with 18 bases between them. There are 15 residues in the CDR3. The CDR3 DNA reads TGTGCCAGCACCGAAGGGTCAGGGAGTCCCTACGAGCAGTACTTC. Residues: CASTEGSGSPYEQYF.

The V gene is TRBV2, the J gene TRBJ2-1; 9 bases agree with TRBD1. CDR1 and CDR2 from the germline V gene are SNHLY and FYNNEI. This CDR3 comprises 16 residues. J was trimmed by 1 base and V by 6 bases; bases with no gene match: 7. The CDR3, as DNA: TGTGCCAGCAGCGAAACCGGGACAGGGTCCTACAATGAGCAGTTCTTC. Translation gives CASSETGTGSYNEQFF.

The genes are TRBV11-1 and TRBJ1-3; TRBD1 aligns across 7 bases. Per the germline V gene, CDR1 is SGHAT and CDR2 is FQDESV (reference sequence). The CDR3 has 21 amino acids. V lost 1 base to trimming and J lost 0 bases; unmatched junction nucleotides: 18. The CDR3 loop reads CASSLGSRDSLDRLSGNTIYF. The CDR3 DNA is TGTGCCAGCAGCTTAGGGTCCCGGGACAGCTTGGACCGGCTCTCTGGAAACACCATATATTTT.

The chain has TRBV5-1 and TRBJ1-2, with 8 nucleotides matching TRBD1. The CDR3 extends over 15 amino acids. With 4 bases clipped from V and 3 bases from J, the junction kept 8 bases outside the gene matches. Germline V gene data show CDR1 as SGHRS and CDR2 as YFSETQ. The CDR3 region is CASSLTGAQDYGYTF. In nucleotides, the CDR3 is TGCGCCAGCAGCCTGACAGGGGCGCAGGACTATGGCTACACCTTC.

This chain connects TRBV10-1 to TRBJ2-7; TRBD2 aligns across 12 bases. Germline trimming cut 3 bases from V and 2 bases from J; bases unmatched to any gene: 8. Germline CDR1 WNHNN, CDR2 SYGVQD (reference sequence). This CDR3 comprises 17 residues. CDR3 sequence reads: CASSDLWTSGATYEQYV. CDR3 coding DNA: TGCGCCAGCAGTGATCTTTGGACTAGCGGGGCCACCTACGAGCAGTACGTC.

This clonotype was detected once. The J gene is TRBJ1-1, the V gene TRBV5-6, with D perhaps matching TRBD1 (5 bases). Germline loops: CDR1 SGHDT, CDR2 YYEEEE. The CDR3 is 14 amino acids. The V gene lost 0 bases and the J gene lost 10 bases, with 16 bases spanning the gap. The CDR3 loop is CASSLVGGDPVAFF. For the CDR3, the DNA is TGTGCCAGCAGCTTGGTGGGGGGGGATCCGGTAGCTTTCTTT.